The 6 T cell receptor beta chains listed next were all sequenced from one sample in a study of T cells in Graves' hyperthyroidism and ophthalmopathy. Regions amplified from RNA transcripts were the TCR beta CDR3 regions. With the HTBI primer set, the TCR CDR3 went through a first round of RT-PCR. TCRdb fed the multiplex PCR reads into MiXCR, producing one record per CDR3 protein. The data contain roughly 93,000 distinct CDR3 sequences, around 50% of them singletons. What was sequenced was blood. These receptors originate from a woman between 40 and 55 years old with Graves' hyperthyroidism.

This clonotype was detected many times. A read error may be the cause here, since a much bigger clone is one base away. The chain recombines TRBV7-9 with TRBJ1-2, with D unclear. The CDR3 runs 13 residues. V was shortened by 5 bases and J by 9 bases, with 16 bases between the two germline ends. The V gene's germline CDR1 is SEHNR and CDR2 FQNEAQ (reference sequence). The CDR3 sequence: CASSPISEYSYTF. CDR3 nucleotides: TGTGCCAGCAGCCCGATAAGCGAATATAGCTACACCTTC.

The rearrangement uses TRBV7-2 and TRBJ2-5; D call uncertain. Germline values: CDR1 SGHTA, CDR2 FQGNSA. The ends were cut back, 11 bases at V and 1 base at J, with 11 bases in the middle. CDR3 size: 12 residues. CDR3 in amino acids: CAGTWTQETQYF. CDR3 in DNA: TGTGCCGGAACCTGGACCCAAGAGACCCAGTACTTC.

This clonotype occurred many times. The chain employs TRBV19 and TRBJ1-3; D might be TRBD1 (6 bases). The V and J ends lost 9 bases and 0 bases respectively, with 9 bases between them. Germline values: CDR1 LNHDA, CDR2 SQIVND (reference sequence). This CDR3 region has 13 residues. In DNA, the CDR3 is TGTGCCAGCAACAGGGCCTCTGGAAACACCATATATTTT. Protein product: CASNRASGNTIYF.

This chain connects TRBV6-5 to TRBJ2-5; TRBD2 matches at 15 bases. V gave up 5 bases and J gave up 9 bases; unmatched junction bases: 4. CDR3 size: 14 residues. CDR1 MNHEY and CDR2 SVGAGI come from the germline V gene. CDR3 region: CASSDGLAGGPQYF. As DNA, the CDR3 is TGTGCCAGCAGTGACGGACTAGCGGGAGGGCCCCAGTACTTC.

Details on this clonotype: A much larger clone differs from this one at a single base, so this may be a read error. The V call is TRBV6-5, the J call TRBJ1-1; perhaps TRBD1 as D (6 bases). Germline-derived CDR1 and CDR2 are MNHEY and SVGAGI. The CDR3 covers 11 residues. The DNA of the CDR3 is TGTGCCATCAGTGTTACAGGGAAAGCTTTCTTT. It yields the protein CAISVTGKAFF.

The chain links TRBV12-3 or TRBV12-4 to TRBJ2-5; D gene ambiguous. V shed 8 bases and J shed 9 bases, with 16 bases lying between them. The length of the CDR3 is 12 residues. This chain's CDR3 is CASESGNQPQYF. The CDR3 DNA follows: TGTGCCAGCGAAAGTGGCAATCAGCCCCAGTACTTC.